Below, one T cell receptor beta chain is given with its context. This specimen comes from a study of blood T cell repertoires in COVID-19. Study-wide background: Both acute and convalescent COVID-19 samples were obtained from the United States, Italy and Spain. T cells, B-cell-depleted T cells, or PBMCs supplied cDNA or gDNA.

Clones were sequenced by immunoSEQ multiplex PCR, and TCRdb holds only the in-frame ones, with some missing. The sample includes 300,000 to 400,000 clones, about 88% of them seen just once. The CDR3 totals 13 residues. CDR1 and CDR2 (germline): MNHEY, SVGAGI. Trimming cost V 7 bases and J 4 bases; bases outside gene matches: 6. Everyone who took part was roughly 18 to 90 years old, and they came from 20 to 25 US areas. Self-reported history from a screening survey and questionnaire set each donor's cohort. The chain uses TRBV6-5 and TRBJ1-2, with 7 positions matching TRBD1. The sequencing sample was made of PBMCs or T cells enriched from blood (not recorded which). The TCR comes from a woman aged 25 to 39 who had recovered from COVID-19. CDR3 bases: TGTGCCAGCACCCGAGGACAGGCCTATGGCTACACCTTC. Amino acids: CASTRGQAYGYTF.